The following is a TCR beta chain sequence with its context. The target antigen is unknown. These data belong to a study of T cell repertoires in cytomegalovirus infection. About the research overall: CMV infection plus the matching HLA type was flagged by public TCR beta signatures. Overall study results and limits: Cumulative public TCR beta family frequency identified carriers of CMV plus the relevant HLA. CMV-specific TCR beta clonotypes restricted by HLA-C were the ones dominating the ex vivo response.

One entry per CDR3 protein results from TCRdb running MiXCR on the reads. Altogether 450,000 to 650,000 distinct CDR3 sequences are present, 26% being singletons, with the ten largest covering about 13%. V shed 2 bases and J shed 5 bases, with 6 bases lying between them. The CDR3 has 12 residues. Germline V lookup: CDR1 SGHDN, CDR2 FVKESK. Sequencing was done on a sample of PBMCs. The chain couples TRBV14 to TRBJ1-2; D gene unclear. This clonotype was obtained from a human donor in good health (CMV status not recorded). Some clones in this sample may be carry-over from other donors' samples. The CDR3 nucleotides are TGTGCCAGCAGCCAATCCGGTTATGGCTACACCTTC. Its translation: CASSQSGYGYTF.